This TCR beta chain originates from a study of blood T cell repertoires in COVID-19. Germline trimming cut 0 bases from V and 4 bases from J; bases unmatched to any gene: 2. CDR1 and CDR2 from the germline V gene are SGHRS and YFSETQ. This CDR3 spans 14 amino acids. Using immunoSEQ multiplex PCR, the repertoire was profiled, and TCRdb retains in-frame clones only, with some absent. The sample consists of about 230,000 clones, 70% to 90% of them appearing once. Sample: peripheral blood. The chain is built from TRBV5-1 and TRBJ2-3, with 7 bases aligning to TRBD2. This clonotype originated in a man aged 35 to 55 with acute or convalescent COVID-19. The CDR3 sequence: CASSLELASDTQYF. In nucleotides, the CDR3 is TGCGCCAGCAGCTTGGAACTAGCGTCAGATACGCAGTATTTT.